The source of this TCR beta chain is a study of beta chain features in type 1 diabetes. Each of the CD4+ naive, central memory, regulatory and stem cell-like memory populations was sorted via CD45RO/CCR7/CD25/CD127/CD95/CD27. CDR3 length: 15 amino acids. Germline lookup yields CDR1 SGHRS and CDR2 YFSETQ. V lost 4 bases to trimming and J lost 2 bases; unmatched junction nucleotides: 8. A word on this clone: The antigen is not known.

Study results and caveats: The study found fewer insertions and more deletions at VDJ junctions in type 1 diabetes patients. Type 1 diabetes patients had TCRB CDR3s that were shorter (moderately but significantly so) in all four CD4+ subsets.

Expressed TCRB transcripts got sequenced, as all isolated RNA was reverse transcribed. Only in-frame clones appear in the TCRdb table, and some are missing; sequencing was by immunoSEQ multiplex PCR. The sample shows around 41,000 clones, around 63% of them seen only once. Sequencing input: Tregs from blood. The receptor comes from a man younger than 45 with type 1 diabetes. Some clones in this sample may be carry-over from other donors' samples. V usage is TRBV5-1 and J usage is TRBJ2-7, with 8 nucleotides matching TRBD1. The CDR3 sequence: CASSPTPGQAYEQYF. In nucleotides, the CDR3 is TGCGCCAGCAGCCCGACCCCGGGACAGGCCTACGAGCAGTACTTC.